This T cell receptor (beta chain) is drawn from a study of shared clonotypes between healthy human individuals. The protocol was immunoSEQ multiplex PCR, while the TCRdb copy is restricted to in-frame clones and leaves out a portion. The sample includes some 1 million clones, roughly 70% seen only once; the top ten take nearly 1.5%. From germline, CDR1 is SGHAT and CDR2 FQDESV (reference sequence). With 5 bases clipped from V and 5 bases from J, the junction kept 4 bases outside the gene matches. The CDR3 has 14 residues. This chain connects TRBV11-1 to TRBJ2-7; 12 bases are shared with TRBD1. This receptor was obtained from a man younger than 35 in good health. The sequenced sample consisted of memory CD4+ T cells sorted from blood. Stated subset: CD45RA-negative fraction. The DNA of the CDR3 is TGTGCCAGCAGCGTGGGACAGGGGGCCAACGAGCAGTACTTC. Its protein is CASSVGQGANEQYF. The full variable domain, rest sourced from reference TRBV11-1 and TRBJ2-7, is EAEVAQSPRYKITEKSQAVAFWCDPISGHATLYWYRQILGQGPELLVQFQDESVVDDSQLPKDRFSAERLKGVDSTLKIQPAELGDSAMYLCASSVGQGANEQYFGPGTRLTVT.